This TCR beta chain was sequenced in a study of blood T cell repertoires in COVID-19. Study-level background: Researchers got acute and convalescent COVID-19 samples from the United States, Italy and Spain. T cells, B-cell-depleted T cells, or PBMCs provided the cDNA or gDNA that served as material.

Participants, 18 to 89 years old, spanned under 30 US areas. Sequencing used immunoSEQ multiplex PCR; TCRdb keeps in-frame clones, though not all of them. The sample consists of 200,000 to 300,000 clones, approximately 89% of them appearing once. The V and J ends lost 3 bases and 6 bases, in that order; junction bases with no gene match: 5. The CDR3 spans 15 residues. Per the germline V gene, CDR1 is KGHSH and CDR2 is LQKENI. V gene TRBV18 combines with J gene TRBJ2-1; 10 nucleotides match TRBD2. The TCR comes from a woman in her thirties or forties with acute COVID-19. Sequencing used PBMCs or T cells enriched from blood (not recorded which). The CDR3, as DNA: TGTGCCAGCTCACCGGGACTAGCGTCTGCCAATGAGCAGTTCTTC. Residues: CASSPGLASANEQFF.